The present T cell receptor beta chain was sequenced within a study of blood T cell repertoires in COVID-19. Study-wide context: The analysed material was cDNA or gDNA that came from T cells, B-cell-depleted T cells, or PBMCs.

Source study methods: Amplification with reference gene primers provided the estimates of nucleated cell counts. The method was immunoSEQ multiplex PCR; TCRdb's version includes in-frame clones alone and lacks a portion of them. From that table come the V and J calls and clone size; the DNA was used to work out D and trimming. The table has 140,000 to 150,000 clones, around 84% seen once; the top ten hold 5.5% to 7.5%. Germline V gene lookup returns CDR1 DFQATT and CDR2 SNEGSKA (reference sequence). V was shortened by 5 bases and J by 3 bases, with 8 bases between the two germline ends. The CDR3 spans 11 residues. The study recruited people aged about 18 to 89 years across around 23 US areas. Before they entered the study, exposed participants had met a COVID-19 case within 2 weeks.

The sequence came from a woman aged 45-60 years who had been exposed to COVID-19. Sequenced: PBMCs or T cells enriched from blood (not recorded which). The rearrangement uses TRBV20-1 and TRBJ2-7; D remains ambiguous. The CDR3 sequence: CSADSGYEQYF. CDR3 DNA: TGCAGTGCTGACTCGGGCTACGAGCAGTACTTC.